Below, one TCR beta chain is given with its context. The antigen remains undetermined. The data were taken from a study of T cell repertoires in cytomegalovirus infection. As for the study in general: As its CMV epitopes, the study selected recently identified HLA-C-restricted and well-studied HLA-B-restricted targets. Public TCR beta signatures were indicative of both CMV infection and a matching HLA type.

Study findings and constraints: Cumulative public TCR beta family frequency identified carriers of CMV plus the relevant HLA. Ex vivo responses were dominated by HLA-C-restricted CMV-specific TCR beta clonotypes.

From the reads, TCRdb called clonotypes with MiXCR, one entry per CDR3 protein. The sample consists of under 120,000 distinct CDR3 sequences, under 45% of them appearing once. The source of this sequence is a human donor in good health (CMV status not recorded). Some clones in this sample may be carry-over from other donors' samples. The sample in question was CD8+ T cells from cultured PBMCs, obtained from culture after CMV antigen stimulation.

CDR3 DNA sequence: TGTGCCAGCAGCATCTGGGGGGGGGCCTCTGTCAATGAGCAGTTCTTC. This sequence encodes CASSIWGGASVNEQFF. The chain employs TRBV14 and TRBJ2-1, with D possibly TRBD2 on 7 matching bases. V was clipped by 5 bases and J by 6 bases, with 20 bases between them. The germline gives CDR1 SGHDN, CDR2 FVKESK. The CDR3 spans 16 residues.